The 10 T cell receptor beta chains below all came from one sample that was sequenced in a study of blood T cell repertoires in COVID-19. Repertoires were generated with immunoSEQ multiplex PCR, while TCRdb's copy carries only in-frame clones and drops some. In the table there are more than 400,000 clones, around 90% of which are singletons. Sequencing was carried out using PBMCs or T cells enriched from blood (not recorded which). Receptors were obtained from a woman under 30 who had recovered from COVID-19.

V gene TRBV3-1 (or the pseudogene TRBV3-2) combines with J gene TRBJ2-1; 10 nucleotides line up with TRBD2. CDR3 length equals 15 residues. Germline V gene data show CDR1 as LGHDT and CDR2 as YNNKEL (reference sequence). The V segment lost 3 bases and the J segment 7 bases; nucleotides outside the gene matches: 6. CDR3 sequence reads: CASSQRLAGLNEQFF. As DNA, the CDR3 is TGTGCCAGCAGCCAGAGACTAGCGGGCCTAAATGAGCAGTTCTTC.

V and J are TRBV6-4 and TRBJ1-1; D not certain. This CDR3 comprises 13 residues. The V end lost 6 bases, the J end lost 2 bases, and 10 bases lay between the germline ends. The germline gives CDR1 MRHNA, CDR2 SNTAGT. CDR3 region: CASRGTANTEAFF. Written as DNA, the CDR3 is TGTGCCAGCAGGGGCACAGCTAACACTGAAGCTTTCTTT.

The V call is TRBV5-1, the J call TRBJ1-2; D gene unclear. The V end lost 0 bases, the J end lost 3 bases, and 9 bases lay between the germline ends. This CDR3 is built from 14 residues. Germline CDR1 SGHRS, CDR2 YFSETQ. CDR3 sequence: CASSLGVEDYGYTF. For the CDR3, the DNA is TGCGCCAGCAGCTTGGGAGTCGAAGACTATGGCTACACCTTC. The full variable domain, its missing parts supplied by reference TRBV5-1 and TRBJ1-2, is KAGVTQTPRYLIKTRGQQVTLSCSPISGHRSVSWYQQTPGQGLQFLFEYFSETQRNKGNFPGRFSGRQFSNSRSEMNVSTLELGDSALYLCASSLGVEDYGYTFGSGTRLTVV.

This chain links TRBV7-2 with TRBJ1-1; tentative D call: TRBD1 (6 bases). Trimming pared 5 bases from V and 4 bases from J, leaving 20 bases between. Germline V CDR1 and CDR2: SGHTA, FQGNSA. The length of the CDR3 is 16 residues. This chain's CDR3 is CASSQQMTGWGTEAFF. The CDR3 nucleotides read TGTGCCAGCAGCCAACAGATGACAGGCTGGGGCACTGAAGCTTTCTTT.

This clone came up once. The V and J genes are TRBV5-4 and TRBJ2-1, with D perhaps TRBD1 (5 bases). Trimming took off 0 bases at V and 4 bases at J, with 14 bases between the two ends. The CDR3 length is 16 residues. From germline, CDR1 is SGHNT and CDR2 YYREEE (reference sequence). As DNA, the CDR3 is TGTGCCAGCAGCTTGGGGCGGCAGGGATCTTACAATGAGCAGTTCTTC. The encoded protein is CASSLGRQGSYNEQFF.

V and J are TRBV11-2 and TRBJ1-1; D is ambiguous. Germline V gene data show CDR1 as SGHAT and CDR2 as FQNNGV. The V and J ends lost 0 bases and 8 bases respectively, with 10 bases between them. The CDR3 is 13 amino acids. For the CDR3, the DNA is TGTGCCAGCAGCTTAGATTTGCGAGGGGAAGCTTTCTTT. Encoded protein: CASSLDLRGEAFF.

The V gene is TRBV5-1, the J gene TRBJ1-2; 9 bases agree with TRBD1. Germline values: CDR1 SGHRS, CDR2 YFSETQ. This CDR3 has 15 amino acids. V gave up 4 bases and J gave up 3 bases; unmatched junction bases: 7. The CDR3 sequence: CASSDRGDSHYGYTF. CDR3 nucleotide sequence: TGCGCCAGCAGCGACAGGGGGGATTCGCACTATGGCTACACCTTC.

The rearrangement joins TRBV9 to TRBJ2-5; 13 nucleotides line up with TRBD2. CDR3 length: 16 amino acids. Per the germline V gene, CDR1 is SGDLS and CDR2 is YYNGEE. Trimming took 0 bases from V and 4 from J; bases not matched to a gene: 3. This CDR3 is CASSVGLAGGRETQYF. The CDR3 coding sequence is TGTGCCAGCAGCGTAGGACTAGCGGGGGGCCGAGAGACCCAGTACTTC. The full variable domain, with the rest looked up from reference TRBV9 and TRBJ2-5, is DSGVTQTPKHLITATGQRVTLRCSPRSGDLSVYWYQQSLDQGLQFLIQYYNGEERAKGNILERFSAQQFPDLHSELNLSSLELGDSALYFCASSVGLAGGRETQYFGPGTRLLVL.

V is TRBV5-4 and J is TRBJ2-3; the D gene is possibly TRBD1 (5 bases). The germline V gene has CDR1 SGHNT and CDR2 YYREEE (reference sequence). V was cut by 2 bases and J by 0 bases, with 10 bases left in between. The CDR3 is 15 residues long. The CDR3: CASSLGALSTDTQYF. The DNA of the CDR3 is TGTGCCAGCAGCTTAGGGGCCTTAAGCACAGATACGCAGTATTTT. Full variable domain (rest looked up from reference TRBV5-4 and TRBJ2-3): ETGVTQSPTHLIKTRGQQVTLRCSSQSGHNTVSWYQQALGQGPQFIFQYYREEENGRGNFPPRFSGLQFPNYSSELNVNALELDDSALYLCASSLGALSTDTQYFGPGTRLTVL.

This chain uses TRBV19 with TRBJ1-6, with TRBD1 identical over 10 bases. Germline CDR1 LNHDA, CDR2 SQIVND (reference sequence). J gave up 6 bases and V 5 bases, and 13 bases lay outside the gene matches. This CDR3 has 18 amino acids. CDR3 in amino acids: CASSLLPRDRGINSPLHF. CDR3 coding DNA: TGTGCCAGTAGTCTTCTCCCCCGGGACAGGGGAATTAATTCACCCCTCCACTTT. Full variable domain (remainder filled in from reference TRBV19 and TRBJ1-6): DGGITQSPKYLFRKEGQNVTLSCEQNLNHDAMYWYRQDPGQGLRLIYYSQIVNDFQKGDIAEGYSVSREKKESFPLTVTSAQKNPTAFYLCASSLLPRDRGINSPLHFGNGTRLTVT.